This TCR beta chain originates from a study of shared clonotypes between healthy human individuals. Study background: A few men and a couple of women, aged 18 to 49, were donors. Study findings and constraints: Sequencing depth was predicted to influence how clonotypes are shared among donors.

Naive CD8 isolation took CD45RO-negative cells positively selected for CCR7 and excluded terminally differentiated effector memory CD45RA+ cells. Original methodology: ImmunoSEQ supplied junction-only sequences lacking quality scores, so filtering was different. Method: immunoSEQ multiplex PCR; TCRdb's copy keeps in-frame clones and lacks some. That table gives V, J and clone size, and the DNA gave D and trimming. The sample holds millions of clones, approximately 95% seen once. Notes on this clone: Its target is unknown.

Between the trimmed V and J ends, which lost 3 bases and 5 bases, there was a span of 14 bases. This CDR3 region has 15 residues. Germline values: CDR1 MNHEY, CDR2 SMNVEV (reference sequence). The sequence was collected from a man younger than 35 in good health. The sample taken for sequencing was naive CD8+ T cells sorted from blood. This chain joins TRBV27 and TRBJ2-1; possible D gene TRBD1, 5 bases. The DNA for the CDR3 is TGTGCCAGCAGTTTGAGTGGGGCCTCAGACAATGAGCAGTTCTTC. Translating gives CASSLSGASDNEQFF.